This TCR beta chain was sequenced for a study of T cell clonality in common variable immunodeficiency (dated by TCRdb to 2014 to 2015). Standard criteria, namely reduction of serum IgG, IgA and/or IgM below the normal range together with specific antibody deficiency, were applied for the diagnosis of CVID. A total of 44 subjects (approximately 15 female and about 30 male; age range 9 to 64 years, mean age around 40) were included in the CVID group. Most of the CVID patients and most of the healthy controls were of Caucasian heritage. At the time of study participation, every CVID subject had been on replacement immunoglobulin therapy for one year or longer. At blood collection, none of the CVID subjects was ill or on immunomodulatory or immunosuppressive medication. Heparinized peripheral whole blood samples of roughly 5 to 8.5 ml were collected from each donor. Genomic DNA from adults with common variable immune deficiency (CVID) and from healthy adult controls was used for sequencing of TCRbeta CDR3 repertoires. Diluted blood was density-centrifuged over Hypaque 1077 or Ficoll-Paque to isolate peripheral blood mononuclear cells. Unsorted mononuclear cells served as the source of genomic DNA, which was extracted either by Qiagen column purification or by a centrifugation-based method.

The CDR3 holds 16 amino acids from the cysteine to the phenylalanine. Shown are 39 bases from within the CDR3, in frame from base 1. The germline V gene encodes CDR1 KGHSH and CDR2 LQKENI. The V end loses 6 bases and the J end loses 1 base, and a stretch of 18 bases separates them. What the authors observed across the whole study: TCRbeta clonality was higher in CVID subjects than in healthy controls (t-test p = 0.018), and the increase was most characteristic of about a third of subjects. CVID TCRbeta sequences reportedly showed fewer deletions and N-nucleotide insertions and lacked highly modified clones with 13 or more V deletions. Patient heterogeneity within the CVID cohort put limits on correlating repertoire features with clinical complications. CVID subjects shared fewer TCRbeta clones with each other than healthy controls did (p < 0.0001). According to the authors, finding the cause of the higher clonality in CVID would require sequencing the repertoires of T cell subpopulations. Despite equal DNA input, controls averaged approximately 74,000 unique sequences per sample versus about 32,000 in CVID samples.

As to this clone: Its antigen is currently not known. The CDR3 end falls 3 residues outside the read, so it is completed with the germline J gene.

For sequencing input, CVID and control samples contributed equivalent amounts of genomic DNA. For every sample, a 60 bp segment covering the rearranged TCRbeta CDR3 region was amplified and then sequenced. The immunoSEQ assay, a bias-corrected multiplex PCR combined with high-throughput sequencing, was used for TCRbeta amplification. For the original study's pipeline: Every unique nucleotide sequence counted as a clone and was annotated with V, D and J genes, copy number and frequency. Sequences were labeled productive if in frame, and non-productive if out of frame or containing stop codons. As previously described, clonality was calculated on the basis of Shannon's entropy. The predicted amino acid sequences of productive clones were used to derive mean CDR3 Kyte-Doolittle hydropathy. Using the R hclust function, scaled V gene usage was clustered hierarchically with Manhattan distance and complete linkage. Clone sharing by CDR3 amino acid sequence was assessed by resampling 12 repertoires per group over 100 rounds. The repertoires were searched for about 70 published EBV-specific and roughly 240 published CMV-specific TCRbeta sequences. After a couple of CVID samples that produced fewer than 10,000 sequences were dropped from the analysis, 42 CVID repertoires remained. TCRdb took over this immuneACCESS table, retaining in-frame rearrangements with V and J assigned. Such tables are incomplete; in checked studies, under half of the missing clones stem from an unresolved V gene, and the remainder is unexplained. V, J and clone size are taken as reported in that table, and D and trimming were inferred from the DNA itself. The table records roughly 14,000 clones for this sample, and not one of them appears only once. The ten top clones hold 9.5% to 15% of the sample.

This clonotype was obtained from a human donor with common variable immunodeficiency. The chain couples TRBV18 to TRBJ1-1, with no confident D gene call. The sample comprised peripheral blood mononuclear cells. The part of the CDR3 DNA that was read is TGTGCCAGCTCCATAGGACTTTTAAATGAGAACACTGAA. Its protein reads: CASSIGLLNENTE. The whole CDR3 reads CASSIGLLNENTEAFF.